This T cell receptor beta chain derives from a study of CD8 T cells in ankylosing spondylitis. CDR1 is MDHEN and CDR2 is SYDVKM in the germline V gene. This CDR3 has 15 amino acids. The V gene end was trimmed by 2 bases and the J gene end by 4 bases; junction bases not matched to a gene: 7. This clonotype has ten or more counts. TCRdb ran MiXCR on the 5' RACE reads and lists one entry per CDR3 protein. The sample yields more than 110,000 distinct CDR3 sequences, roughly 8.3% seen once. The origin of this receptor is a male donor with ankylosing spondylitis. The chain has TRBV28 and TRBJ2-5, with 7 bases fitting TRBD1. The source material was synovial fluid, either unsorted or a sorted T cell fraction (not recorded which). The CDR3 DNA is TGTGCCAGCAGTTTACCACAGGGGTGGAGAGAGACCCAGTACTTC. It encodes CASSLPQGWRETQYF. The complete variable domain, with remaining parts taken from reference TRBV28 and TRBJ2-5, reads DVKVTQSSRYLVKRTGEKVFLECVQDMDHENMFWYRQDPGLGLRLIYFSYDVKMKEKGDIPEGYSVSREKKERFSLILESASTNQTSMYLCASSLPQGWRETQYFGPGTRLLVL.